This paragraph reports one T cell receptor (beta chain). Its target is not known. This CDR3 has 14 residues. The ends were cut back, 7 bases at V and 7 bases at J, with 17 bases in the middle. Germline assignment: CDR1 SGHAT and CDR2 FQNNGV. cDNA synthesis used the whole RNA isolate, giving expressed TCRB sequences. Roughly 3.4 million reads per sample on average were obtained from naive, central memory and regulatory T cell samples. Some clones are missing from TCRdb's copy, which holds only in-frame ones; the method was immunoSEQ multiplex PCR. The table shows more than 300,000 clones, with 6.5% to 10% occurring only once. This sample is part of a study of beta chain features in type 1 diabetes. Study summary: The patient and healthy donor groups were comparable for age, gender and cell yields. Study results and limitations: People with Type 1 diabetes carried modestly yet significantly shorter TCRB CDR3s in all four CD4+ subsets. Patients' naive, central memory and Treg TCRB repertoires seemed closer to one another than those of healthy donors.

The material sequenced was central memory CD4+ T cells from blood. The TCR was taken from a young woman in good health. The chain uses TRBV11-2 and TRBJ1-5; D is unresolved. The CDR3 spells CASNRQGEHQPQHF. CDR3 DNA: TGTGCCAGCAACAGACAAGGCGAGCACCAGCCCCAGCATTTT.